This T cell receptor (beta chain) appears in the sequencing data of a study of metastatic and nonmetastatic thyroid tumors. V lost 5 bases, J lost 0 bases, and 17 bases lay in between. Germline V gene data show CDR1 as SGHVS and CDR2 as FNYEAQ. CDR3 length: 16 amino acids. TCRdb reanalyzed the PCR reads via MiXCR. The table lists some 33,000 clones, around 7% of them singletons, with 43% in the top ten. Ten or more counts support this clone. Nobody among the patients had been given any treatment before thyroid surgery. V and J are TRBV7-6 and TRBJ2-7; perhaps TRBD2 as D (6 bases). Sequencing input: blood. The TCR originated in a female donor with papillary thyroid cancer or a benign thyroid nodule (not recorded which). Some clones in this sample may be carry-over from other donors' samples. This CDR3 is CASSPARERASYEQYF. In DNA, the CDR3 is TGTGCCAGCAGCCCAGCGCGGGAAAGGGCCTCCTACGAGCAGTACTTC.